This T cell receptor (beta chain) comes out of a study of blood T cells in healthy people across ages. Overall study findings and caveats: Roughly linear declines in TCR beta diversity per million T cells occurred with age.

As to this clonotype: Its antigen is not identified.

Germline assignment: CDR1 MNHEY and CDR2 SVGAGI. Losses at the gene ends were 2 bases for V and 5 bases for J; bases not matched to a gene: 15. This CDR3 spans 19 amino acids. For the second PCR, which ran for 7 to 11 cycles, a sample-barcoded 5' primer and a J-beta primer mix were used. All samples yielded 2.5 million or more CDR3-containing paired-end reads. TCRdb processed the 5' RACE reads anew with MiXCR; each CDR3 protein has one entry. The data contain roughly 680,000 distinct CDR3 sequences, roughly half of them seen just once; the ten biggest clones take up 13%. Every participating donor contributed about 10 milliliters of peripheral blood through a draw.

The sample comprised blood. The chain carries TRBV6-5 and TRBJ2-5; 12 nucleotides align to TRBD2. The sequence came from an elderly woman in good health. The CDR3 DNA is TGTGCCAGCAGTTACGTAGCCGCACTAGCGGGGGGTAACCGGGAGACCCAGTACTTC. It encodes CASSYVAALAGGNRETQYF.